The entry that follows covers one T cell receptor (beta chain) sequence. This entry is derived from a study of T cell changes during pregnancy in multiple sclerosis. The germline CDR1 and CDR2 sequences are SQVTM and ANQGSEA. The CDR3 contains 13 residues. Unmatched junction bases numbered 8, after V lost 6 bases and J lost 7 bases. Some clones are missing from TCRdb's copy, which holds only in-frame ones; the method was immunoSEQ multiplex PCR. Of roughly 100,000 clones in the sample, approximately 89% were seen once. The clonotype comes from a female donor with multiple sclerosis, enrolled in a pregnancy study. This specimen consisted of peripheral blood, obtained after pregnancy. V and J are TRBV29-1 and TRBJ2-1; 8 bases are shared with TRBD2. As DNA, the CDR3 is TGCAGCGTAGCGCCTAGACTAGCGAATGAGCAGTTCTTC. Its translation is CSVAPRLANEQFF.